The 32 T cell receptor beta chains reported below all come from one sample, sequenced in a study of shared clonotypes between healthy human individuals. Only in-frame clones appear in the TCRdb table, and some are missing; sequencing was by immunoSEQ multiplex PCR. The profile covers about 2.4 million clones, with over 85% appearing a single time and more than 0.35% taken by the ten largest. Sequenced input: naive CD4+ T cells from PBMCs. Subset indicated: CD45RA+ positively selected. The source of these receptors is a young man in good health. Some clones in this sample may be carry-over from other donors' samples.

This rearrangement joins TRBV25-1 to TRBJ1-3, with D possibly TRBD1 on 5 matching bases. Trimming stripped 2 bases from V and 0 bases from J, with 8 bases between. The CDR3 consists of 15 residues. Germline lookup yields CDR1 MGHDK and CDR2 SYGVNS. In nucleotides, the CDR3 is TGTGCCAGCAGTGAAATGGGGCGCTCTGGAAACACCATATATTTT. Its protein is CASSEMGRSGNTIYF. The complete variable domain, with remaining parts taken from reference TRBV25-1 and TRBJ1-3, reads EADIYQTPRYLVIGTGKKITLECSQTMGHDKMYWYQQDPGMELHLIHYSYGVNSTEKGDLSSESTVSRIRTEHFPLTLESARPSHTSQYLCASSEMGRSGNTIYFGEGSWLTVV.

The chain uses TRBV7-7 and TRBJ2-5; TRBD1 matches at 10 bases. Germline CDR1 reads SSHAT; CDR2 reads FNYEAQ (reference sequence). This CDR3 is 15 amino acids long. The V gene end was trimmed by 5 bases and the J gene end by 3 bases; junction bases not matched to a gene: 6. In DNA form, the CDR3 reads TGTGCCAGCAGCCCCTCCGGGACAGGGGAAGAGACCCAGTACTTC. Translation: CASSPSGTGEETQYF. Variable domain in full (rest from reference TRBV7-7 and TRBJ2-5): GAGVSQSPRYKVTKRGQDVTLRCDPISSHATLYWYQQALGQGPEFLTYFNYEAQPDKSGLPSDRFSAERPEGSISTLTIQRTEQRDSAMYRCASSPSGTGEETQYFGPGTRLLVL.

The chain recombines TRBV7-6 with TRBJ2-7, with D tentatively TRBD2 (5 bases). The germline CDR1 and CDR2 sequences are SGHVS and FNYEAQ. The CDR3 has 16 residues. Trimming stripped 5 bases from V and 4 bases from J, with 21 bases between. CDR3 nucleotide sequence: TGTGCCAGCAGCCTACGGCTCGGCGAGGGCCGGTACGAGCAGTACTTC. Amino acid sequence: CASSLRLGEGRYEQYF.

The rearrangement uses TRBV9 and TRBJ2-1; possibly TRBD1 for D (5 bases). Trimming removed 0 bases from V and 4 bases from J, with 17 bases in between. CDR1 SGDLS and CDR2 YYNGEE come from the germline V gene. The CDR3 runs to 17 residues. The CDR3 sequence is CASSVAGARTYYNEQFF. The CDR3 nucleotides are TGTGCCAGCAGCGTAGCTGGGGCGCGAACATATTACAATGAGCAGTTCTTC. The variable domain in full, completed from reference TRBV9 and TRBJ2-1, reads DSGVTQTPKHLITATGQRVTLRCSPRSGDLSVYWYQQSLDQGLQFLIQYYNGEERAKGNILERFSAQQFPDLHSELNLSSLELGDSALYFCASSVAGARTYYNEQFFGPGTRLTVL.

This chain uses TRBV29-1 with TRBJ1-1, with TRBD1 identical over 11 bases. The CDR3 has 15 residues. With 6 bases clipped from V and 1 base from J, the junction kept 7 bases outside the gene matches. Germline V gene data show CDR1 as SQVTM and CDR2 as ANQGSEA. DNA of the CDR3: TGCAGCGTCCTCCCGGGACAGGGGGAGAACACTGAAGCTTTCTTT. Translated, it gives CSVLPGQGENTEAFF.

The gene calls are TRBV27 and TRBJ1-1, with TRBD1 matching over 7 bases. The CDR3 is 15 amino acids. CDR1 is MNHEY, CDR2 SMNVEV, per germline (reference sequence). With V trimmed by 5 bases and J by 1 base, 7 bases remained unmatched. CDR3 amino acids: CASSVRGQQNTEAFF. CDR3 bases: TGTGCCAGCAGTGTCAGGGGACAGCAGAACACTGAAGCTTTCTTT.

Concerning this clone: One end of the junction does not line up with germline, which may come from a read error. The rearrangement joins TRBV28 to TRBJ2-2; TRBD2 is a possible D gene (6 bases). Germline CDR1 MDHEN, CDR2 SYDVKM. CDR3 length: 12 amino acids. The CDR3 reads CASSPHTGGLFF. CDR3 nucleotides: TGTGCCAGCAGTCCCCACACCGGGGGGCTGTTTTTT.

V and J are TRBV28 and TRBJ1-2; 8 bases are a match to TRBD1. Trimming cost V 11 bases and J 3 bases; bases outside gene matches: 20. From germline, CDR1 is MDHEN and CDR2 SYDVKM. CDR3 length: 17 residues. The CDR3 bases are TGTGCCGTAAGAAGAAGGACAGGGCGACTTCAAGACTATGGCTACACCTTC. This codes for CAVRRRTGRLQDYGYTF.

The gene calls are TRBV18 and TRBJ2-1; 11 bases agree with TRBD2. The trim removed 5 bases at V and 8 bases at J, leaving 5 bases unmatched. The CDR3 totals 14 residues. Germline V lookup: CDR1 KGHSH, CDR2 LQKENI. The CDR3 protein is CASSVLAGDYEQFF. The CDR3 bases are TGTGCCAGCTCAGTACTAGCGGGAGACTATGAGCAGTTCTTC.

The chain employs TRBV5-1 and TRBJ2-5; D remains ambiguous. Between the trimmed V and J ends, which lost 7 bases and 4 bases, there was a span of 17 bases. There are 14 residues in the CDR3. The V gene's germline CDR1 is SGHRS and CDR2 YFSETQ. CDR3 DNA sequence: TGCGCCAGCGGTCCGGCAGCCCATACAGAGACCCAGTACTTC. Translated, it gives CASGPAAHTETQYF.

The gene calls are TRBV15 and TRBJ1-3; the D gene is possibly TRBD1 (6 bases). Germline V gene lookup returns CDR1 LNHNV and CDR2 YYDKDF (reference sequence). There are 14 residues in the CDR3. Trimming pared 0 bases from V and 7 bases from J, leaving 10 bases between. CDR3 residues: CATSRDKGGNTIYF. The CDR3 nucleotides read TGTGCCACCAGCAGAGATAAGGGGGGTAACACCATATATTTT.

V and J are TRBV5-1 and TRBJ2-2; TRBD1 aligns across 8 bases. V trimming: 6 bases; J trimming: 5 bases; junction bases outside the gene matches: 6. The CDR3 is 14 amino acids. CDR1 SGHRS and CDR2 YFSETQ come from the germline V gene. Here the CDR3 reads CASTGTGPTGELFF. For the CDR3, the DNA is TGCGCCAGCACCGGGACAGGCCCAACCGGGGAGCTGTTTTTT.

Concerning this clone itself: The same CDR3 arises from other DNA sequences in this sample as well. The chain links TRBV29-1 to TRBJ2-5, with D possibly matching TRBD2 (5 bases). CDR1 and CDR2 from the germline V gene are SQVTM and ANQGSEA. CDR3 length: 13 residues. V was pared by 6 bases and J by 2 bases, with 13 bases between. The CDR3 loop reads CSVGREDQETQYF. In DNA, the CDR3 is TGCAGCGTCGGACGGGAAGATCAAGAGACCCAGTACTTC.

The chain has TRBV7-9 and TRBJ2-7, with D unclear. Germline CDR1 SEHNR, CDR2 FQNEAQ (reference sequence). The CDR3 has 11 amino acids. V lost 6 bases and J 3 bases, leaving 6 bases between the germline ends. CDR3 protein: CASRINYEQYF. In nucleotides, the CDR3 is TGTGCCAGCAGGATAAACTACGAGCAGTACTTC.

This rearrangement joins TRBV4-2 to TRBJ2-3; D gene ambiguous. Per the germline V gene, CDR1 is LGHNA and CDR2 is YNFKEQ. This CDR3 comprises 17 residues. The V gene lost 3 bases and the J gene lost 2 bases, with 18 bases spanning the gap. CDR3 sequence: CASSQTSATPSTDTQYF. In DNA, the CDR3 is TGTGCCAGCAGCCAGACCTCTGCGACCCCCTCCACAGATACGCAGTATTTT.

Turning to this clone: Other DNA sequences from this sample encode an identical CDR3 as well. The chain couples TRBV7-2 to TRBJ2-7, with TRBD2 identical over 12 bases. The CDR3 length is 16 residues. Per germline, CDR1 SGHTA and CDR2 FQGNSA. Trimming removed 1 base from V and 4 bases from J; junction bases left unmatched: 5. Here the CDR3 DNA reads TGTGCCAGCAGCTTAGGCCTAGCGGGAGGGCCGTACGAGCAGTACTTC. It encodes CASSLGLAGGPYEQYF.

Remarks on this clone: This sample includes further DNA sequences coding for the same CDR3. This chain joins TRBV18 and TRBJ2-3; weak D call: TRBD2 (5 bases). The CDR3 covers 14 residues. Germline V lookup: CDR1 KGHSH, CDR2 LQKENI. Trimming removed 0 bases from V and 3 bases from J, with 7 bases in between. The chain's CDR3 is CASSPPEGTDTQYF. The CDR3 DNA follows: TGTGCCAGCTCACCACCAGAGGGAACAGATACGCAGTATTTT.

The chain joins TRBV28 to TRBJ2-2; 7 nucleotides line up with TRBD2. This CDR3 comprises 15 residues. The germline CDR1 and CDR2 sequences are MDHEN and SYDVKM. J was trimmed by 4 bases and V by 7 bases; bases with no gene match: 9. The CDR3 region is CASIERDRVTGELFF. CDR3 coding DNA: TGTGCCAGCATCGAGCGGGACCGTGTCACCGGGGAGCTGTTTTTT.

The J gene is TRBJ2-1, the V gene TRBV7-9; D not resolved. CDR1 and CDR2 from the germline V gene are SEHNR and FQNEAQ (reference sequence). Between the trimmed V and J ends, which lost 5 bases and 8 bases, there was a span of 16 bases. This CDR3 is 14 amino acids long. CDR3 sequence reads: CASSERRKVHEQFF. The DNA for the CDR3 is TGTGCCAGCAGCGAAAGGCGAAAGGTCCATGAGCAGTTCTTC.

The DNA for the CDR3 is TGTGCCAGCTCCCCGACAGTCTGGGACACTGAAGCTTTCTTT. This sequence encodes CASSPTVWDTEAFF. The chain employs TRBV18 and TRBJ1-1, with D tentatively TRBD1 (5 bases). The CDR3 spans 14 residues. Per germline, CDR1 KGHSH and CDR2 LQKENI. Trimming left V 6 bases short and J 3 bases short, with 14 bases between. The full variable domain, with the rest looked up from reference TRBV18 and TRBJ1-1, is NAGVMQNPRHLVRRRGQEARLRCSPMKGHSHVYWYRQLPEEGLKFMVYLQKENIIDESGMPKERFSAEFPKEGPSILRIQQVVRGDSAAYFCASSPTVWDTEAFFGQGTRLTVV.

The chain has TRBV30 and TRBJ1-2; D unclear. The CDR3 sequence is 12 residues long. The germline V gene encodes CDR1 GTSNPN and CDR2 SVGIG (reference sequence). V lost 6 bases and J 0 bases, leaving 8 bases between the germline ends. CDR3 coding DNA: TGTGCCTGCTCGGATTCTAACTATGGCTACACCTTC. Its translation is CACSDSNYGYTF.

The V and J genes are TRBV15 and TRBJ2-3; TRBD1 aligns across 8 bases. The CDR3 runs 18 residues. With V trimmed by 0 bases and J by 4 bases, 12 bases remained unmatched. Germline assignment: CDR1 LNHNV and CDR2 YYDKDF (reference sequence). The CDR3 DNA sequence: TGTGCCACCAGCAGAGATAGGGCCAGGGGGCTGGGGGCAGATACGCAGTATTTT. It translates to CATSRDRARGLGADTQYF. The entire variable domain, with the rest obtained from reference TRBV15 and TRBJ2-3, is as follows: DAMVIQNPRYQVTQFGKPVTLSCSQTLNHNVMYWYQQKSSQAPKLLFHYYDKDFNNEADTPDNFQSRRPNTSFCFLDIRSPGLGDTAMYLCATSRDRARGLGADTQYFGPGTRLTVL.

V usage is TRBV19 and J usage is TRBJ1-2, with unresolved D. Trimming removed 4 bases at V and 0 bases at J, with 15 bases between. The CDR3 spans 16 residues. CDR1 is LNHDA, CDR2 SQIVND, per germline (reference sequence). CDR3 residues: CASSSGLSHSNYGYTF. The CDR3 coding sequence is TGTGCCAGTAGTAGTGGCCTCTCCCACTCTAACTATGGCTACACCTTC.

The CDR3 loop is CASSSGQGDVDEQFF. The CDR3 nucleotides read TGTGCCAGCAGCAGCGGACAGGGGGATGTGGATGAGCAGTTCTTC. The genes are TRBV5-4 and TRBJ2-1; 10 bases agree with TRBD1. After removal of 4 bases from V and 8 bases from J, the junction contained 9 bases not matched to a gene. The CDR3 loop spans 15 amino acids. CDR1 SGHNT and CDR2 YYREEE come from the germline V gene (reference sequence).

The V call is TRBV6-5, the J call TRBJ2-1, with 9 bases lining up with TRBD2. CDR3 length equals 13 residues. V shed 7 bases and J 6 bases; nucleotides not matched to a gene: 4. Germline values: CDR1 MNHEY, CDR2 SVGAGI. This chain's CDR3 is CASTWREGNEQFF. CDR3 in DNA: TGTGCCAGCACTTGGCGGGAGGGCAATGAGCAGTTCTTC.

The chain has TRBV5-1 and TRBJ2-3, with 7 positions matching TRBD1. Looked up from germline, CDR1 is SGHRS and CDR2 is YFSETQ. This CDR3 is built from 16 residues. The ends lost 3 bases at V and 3 bases at J; junction bases unmatched: 10. The CDR3 region has the DNA TGCGCCAGCAGCTCCTTAGGGGGCTTCAGAACAGATACGCAGTATTTT. It translates to CASSSLGGFRTDTQYF.

J is TRBJ2-7 and V is TRBV5-4, with TRBD1 matching over 7 bases. The CDR3 has 13 amino acids. CDR1 is SGHNT and CDR2 is YYREEE in the germline V gene (reference sequence). J lost 6 bases, V lost 3 bases, and 6 bases had no gene match. This CDR3 reads CASSSDRAREQYF. CDR3 in DNA: TGTGCCAGCAGCTCCGACAGGGCCCGCGAGCAGTACTTC.

This clone was detected once. Other DNA sequences in this sample translate to the same CDR3. The chain uses TRBV28 and TRBJ2-1; D ambiguous. Germline V gene sequence: CDR1 MDHEN, CDR2 SYDVKM. The ends were cut back, 6 bases at V and 2 bases at J, with 8 bases in the middle. The CDR3 extends over 13 amino acids. The CDR3 coding sequence is TGTGCCAGCAGAGGCGGAGCCTACAATGAGCAGTTCTTC. This translates into CASRGGAYNEQFF. The full variable domain, completed using reference TRBV28 and TRBJ2-1, is DVKVTQSSRYLVKRTGEKVFLECVQDMDHENMFWYRQDPGLGLRLIYFSYDVKMKEKGDIPEGYSVSREKKERFSLILESASTNQTSMYLCASRGGAYNEQFFGPGTRLTVL.

This chain connects TRBV6-6 to TRBJ2-1; 12 nucleotides align to TRBD2. There are 15 residues in the CDR3. Trimming cost V 6 bases and J 6 bases; bases outside gene matches: 6. Germline loops: CDR1 MNHNY, CDR2 SVGAGI (reference sequence). CDR3 DNA: TGTGCCAGCAGACAGCTAGCGGGAGGGTTCAATGAGCAGTTCTTC. Protein sequence: CASRQLAGGFNEQFF.

This chain uses TRBV14 with TRBJ2-3, with TRBD2 identical over 11 bases. Germline values: CDR1 SGHDN, CDR2 FVKESK. The CDR3 extends over 22 amino acids. The trim removed 0 bases at V and 1 base at J, leaving 18 bases unmatched. The CDR3 sequence is CASSQDTPGTSGTREGTDTQYF. The CDR3 region has the DNA TGTGCCAGCAGCCAAGATACCCCCGGGACTAGCGGTACTAGGGAAGGCACAGATACGCAGTATTTT.

V gene TRBV6-6 combines with J gene TRBJ1-6; D not resolved. The CDR3 extends over 12 amino acids. The V and J ends lost 11 bases and 6 bases respectively, with 11 bases between them. CDR1 is MNHNY and CDR2 is SVGAGI in the germline V gene (reference sequence). CDR3 sequence: CAVRGTNSPLHF. The CDR3 bases are TGTGCCGTACGCGGAACTAATTCACCCCTCCACTTT.

This sequence joins TRBV7-9 and TRBJ2-5; D tentatively fits TRBD1 or TRBD2 (5 bases each). Trimming took off 5 bases at V and 1 base at J, with 14 bases between the two ends. This CDR3 is 15 amino acids long. In germline, CDR1 is SEHNR, CDR2 FQNEAQ (reference sequence). CDR3 in amino acids: CASSLGRLSQETQYF. CDR3 in DNA: TGTGCCAGCAGCCTGGGACGACTGAGCCAAGAGACCCAGTACTTC.